There are many counts of the clone carrying this T cell receptor beta chain. The antigen remains unidentified. The data were taken from a study of CD8 T cells in ankylosing spondylitis. TCRdb re-called the 5' RACE reads with MiXCR, one entry per CDR3 protein. Among around 490,000 distinct CDR3 sequences, approximately 5% were seen once, and the ten largest hold under 4.5%. Whole-study findings and limits: The study identified a TCR beta motif of roughly eight highly homologous variants that appeared characteristic of ankylosing spondylitis blood.

Germline assignment: CDR1 SGHTA and CDR2 FQGNSA. The CDR3 contains 14 residues. V gave up 1 base and J gave up 8 bases, with 14 bases separating them. The rearrangement links TRBV7-2 to TRBJ1-2; weak D call: TRBD1 (6 bases). Sample: blood, either unsorted or a sorted T cell fraction (not recorded which). This clonotype originated in a male donor with ankylosing spondylitis. The CDR3 sequence is CASSLGRGGRGYTF. The CDR3 nucleotides read TGTGCCAGCAGCTTAGGCCGCGGGGGCCGCGGCTACACCTTC.